This TCR beta chain emerged from a study of OX40 agonist ivuxolimab in advanced cancers. Overall study context: With a range of about 23 to 90, age averaged roughly 60 years, and around 83% were male.

Turning to this clone: Its antigen is as yet unknown.

CDR1 LNHDA and CDR2 SQIVND come from the germline V gene (reference sequence). V was pared by 5 bases and J by 7 bases, with 4 bases of the junction left unmatched. This CDR3 comprises 13 residues. At cycle 4 day 1, cycle 7 day 1, and baseline, blood was sampled. Study-wide points: By week 6 at 0.1 to 3.0 mg/kg, blood CD4+ and CD8+ T cells had expanded clonally.

TCRdb keeps only in-frame clones here, not all; method: immunoSEQ multiplex PCR. In the table there are roughly 70,000 clones, 89% of which are singletons. This TCR was recovered from an adult with an advanced solid tumor such as melanoma, head and neck, liver or kidney cancer. The sample was CD4+ or CD8+ T cells sorted from blood, taken in a trial of the OX40 agonist ivuxolimab. V gene TRBV19 combines with J gene TRBJ1-4; 7 bases align to TRBD1. Here the CDR3 reads CASSQQGSEKLFF. The CDR3 DNA sequence: TGTGCCAGTAGTCAACAGGGGAGTGAAAAACTGTTTTTT.